A single sample is the source of the 18 T cell receptor beta chains below, sequenced in a study of control samples from healthy donors and cancer patients (dated by TCRdb to about 2020). Libraries were built with the immunoSEQ multiplex PCR assay. Not all clones reach the TCRdb copy of this immuneACCESS table, which keeps in-frame sequences only. Checked studies attribute under half of the gap to unresolved V genes and leave the rest unexplained. The sample table holds 150,000 to 200,000 clones, of which around 88% were seen once. 4.9% of the sample is taken by the ten largest. The sequencing input was blood. The source of these receptors is a woman aged 25 to 45 in good health.

The rearrangement joins TRBV6-5 to TRBJ2-5, with 11 positions matching TRBD1. CDR3 length: 14 residues. The J segment lost 5 bases and the V segment lost 6 bases, leaving 5 bases of the junction unmatched. Germline V gene data show CDR1 as MNHEY and CDR2 as SVGAGI. In DNA, the CDR3 is TGTGCCAGCAGAGGGACAGGGGGAGGCGAGACCCAGTACTTC. Translation: CASRGTGGGETQYF.

The chain employs TRBV11-1 and TRBJ1-6; 7 bases are a match to TRBD1. Germline assignment: CDR1 SGHAT and CDR2 FQDESV (reference sequence). The CDR3 has 14 residues. V shed 5 bases and J 8 bases; nucleotides not matched to a gene: 6. The CDR3 sequence is CASSETGYDSPLHF. The CDR3 nucleotides are TGTGCCAGCAGCGAGACAGGGTACGATTCACCCCTCCACTTT.

This rearrangement joins TRBV2 to TRBJ1-1, with a possible D match to TRBD1 (5 bases). The CDR3 is 14 amino acids. Trimming took off 7 bases at V and 5 bases at J, with 17 bases between the two ends. Germline V gene data show CDR1 as SNHLY and CDR2 as FYNNEI. CDR3 in DNA: TGTGCCAGCATCCCCTGGCAGGGAGAAACTGAAGCTTTCTTT. Protein sequence: CASIPWQGETEAFF.

V usage is TRBV7-9 and J usage is TRBJ1-2; 10 bases fit TRBD1. The CDR3 length is 17 residues. CDR1 is SEHNR and CDR2 is FQNEAQ in the germline V gene (reference sequence). Losses at the gene ends were 2 bases for V and 6 bases for J; bases not matched to a gene: 12. The DNA for the CDR3 is TGTGCCAGCAGCTTATTTGGACAGGGGGTACCTGGCGATGGCTACACCTTC. It is translated as CASSLFGQGVPGDGYTF.

The chain links TRBV2 to TRBJ1-2; TRBD1 matches 7 bases. The trim removed 6 bases at V and 0 bases at J, leaving 10 bases unmatched. There are 16 residues in the CDR3. CDR1 is SNHLY and CDR2 is FYNNEI in the germline V gene. The CDR3 bases are TGTGCCAGCAGACCTTCCAGGGGGTTAGCTAACTATGGCTACACCTTC. Its translation: CASRPSRGLANYGYTF.

This clone was seen only a few times. The V and J genes are TRBV7-9 and TRBJ1-1, with D perhaps TRBD1 (5 bases). The V gene's germline CDR1 is SEHNR and CDR2 FQNEAQ (reference sequence). The CDR3 runs to 14 residues. V lost 5 bases and J 6 bases, leaving 16 bases between the germline ends. Here the CDR3 reads CASSTDSSGAEAFF. The CDR3 DNA reads TGTGCCAGCAGCACAGACAGCTCAGGTGCTGAAGCTTTCTTT.

The chain employs TRBV19 and TRBJ2-5; no reliable D call. Trimming removed 4 bases from V and 2 bases from J, with 8 bases in between. CDR3 length equals 13 residues. Germline CDR1 is LNHDA and CDR2 is SQIVND (reference sequence). The CDR3: CASSSVQQETQYF. CDR3 DNA: TGTGCCAGTAGTAGCGTCCAACAAGAGACCCAGTACTTC.

The chain has TRBV30 and TRBJ2-1; D not certain. The CDR3 runs 11 residues. CDR1 GTSNPN and CDR2 SVGIG come from the germline V gene (reference sequence). Deletions cut 1 base from V and 13 bases from J, with 11 bases between. This chain's CDR3 is CAWSADQIQFF. The DNA of the CDR3 is TGTGCCTGGAGTGCCGACCAAATTCAGTTCTTC.

This sequence joins TRBV5-8 and TRBJ1-4; TRBD1 matches at 8 bases. CDR1 and CDR2 from the germline V gene are SGHTS and YDEGEE. V lost 3 bases, J lost 4 bases, and 5 bases stayed unmatched. The CDR3 spans 15 residues. CDR3 sequence (DNA): TGTGCCAGCAGCTCCGGGACAGGTTTTAATGAAAAACTGTTTTTT. Translating gives CASSSGTGFNEKLFF.

The chain combines TRBV14 with TRBJ2-7; maybe TRBD1 (7 bases). The CDR3 runs 17 residues. The V and J ends lost 0 bases and 2 bases respectively, with 17 bases between them. Germline V CDR1 and CDR2: SGHDN, FVKESK. This CDR3 reads CASSQDTLGRGAYEQYF. The CDR3 nucleotides read TGTGCCAGCAGCCAAGATACCTTGGGCAGGGGGGCCTACGAGCAGTACTTC. Based on the CDR3 plus reference TRBV14 and TRBJ2-7, the full variable domain is EAGVTQFPSHSVIEKGQTVTLRCDPISGHDNLYWYRRVMGKEIKFLLHFVKESKQDESGMPNNRFLAERTGGTYSTLKVQPAELEDSGVYFCASSQDTLGRGAYEQYFGPGTRLTVT.

The CDR3 here is CSASSLGEAFF. The CDR3 DNA reads TGCAGTGCTAGTTCCCTGGGGGAAGCTTTCTTT. The chain combines TRBV20-1 with TRBJ1-1; D unresolved. V was cut by 3 bases and J by 8 bases, with 10 bases left in between. This CDR3 comprises 11 residues. Germline CDR1 reads DFQATT; CDR2 reads SNEGSKA (reference sequence).

The gene calls are TRBV10-3 and TRBJ2-3, with unresolved D. The CDR3 totals 13 residues. Germline CDR1 is ENHRY and CDR2 is SYGVKD. Trimming took off 4 bases at V and 5 bases at J, with 10 bases between the two ends. Written as DNA, the CDR3 is TGTGCCATCAGTGCTCAGGTCTTAGATACGCAGTATTTT. It codes for CAISAQVLDTQYF.

This chain joins TRBV18 and TRBJ1-5; 12 bases agree with TRBD1. CDR1 KGHSH and CDR2 LQKENI come from the germline V gene. Losses at the gene ends were 3 bases for V and 5 bases for J; bases not matched to a gene: 2. This CDR3 contains 15 residues. CDR3 amino acids: CASSPGTGGHQPQHF. The CDR3 DNA reads TGTGCCAGCTCACCCGGGACAGGGGGCCATCAGCCCCAGCATTTT.

The chain combines TRBV10-3 with TRBJ1-2, with D uncertain. In germline, CDR1 is ENHRY, CDR2 SYGVKD. The V end lost 0 bases, the J end lost 6 bases, and 8 bases lay between the germline ends. The CDR3 totals 13 residues. CDR3 in DNA: TGTGCCATCAGTGAGTCATACTGGGATGGCTACACCTTC. This codes for CAISESYWDGYTF.

V usage is TRBV27 and J usage is TRBJ2-7; 12 bases fit TRBD2. Germline V gene data show CDR1 as MNHEY and CDR2 as SMNVEV (reference sequence). V was clipped by 4 bases and J by 7 bases; unmatched bases: 2. This CDR3 region has 13 residues. DNA of the CDR3: TGTGCCAGCAGTTCCGGACTAGCGGGGGAGCAGTACTTC. It specifies CASSSGLAGEQYF.

In regard to this clone: Other DNA sequences of this sample code for an identical CDR3. The gene calls are TRBV7-9 and TRBJ1-1; no clear D. Between the trimmed V and J ends, which lost 1 base and 3 bases, there was a span of 6 bases. The CDR3 covers 13 residues. The germline V gene encodes CDR1 SEHNR and CDR2 FQNEAQ (reference sequence). CDR3 residues: CASSLDLYTEAFF. Here the CDR3 DNA reads TGTGCCAGCAGCTTAGACCTGTACACTGAAGCTTTCTTT.

J is TRBJ1-6 and V is TRBV28; D ambiguous. The CDR3 runs 12 residues. With 6 bases removed from V and 7 bases from J, the gap between germline ends came to 7 bases. Germline V CDR1 and CDR2: MDHEN, SYDVKM. CDR3 loop: CASREWNSPLHF. The DNA for the CDR3 is TGTGCCAGCAGAGAATGGAATTCACCCCTCCACTTT.

The chain couples TRBV28 to TRBJ2-7; unclear D gene. Germline V gene sequence: CDR1 MDHEN, CDR2 SYDVKM. The V end was cut by 4 bases, the J end by 3 bases, with 7 bases between. The CDR3 is 12 residues long. CDR3 sequence reads: CASSSDRYEQYF. The DNA for the CDR3 is TGTGCCAGCAGTTCGGATCGCTACGAGCAGTACTTC.